Listed here are 14 T cell receptor beta chains from one sample, sequenced in a study of monozygotic twins with inflammatory bowel disease. No DNA is given; TCRdb re-called the 5' RACE reads and lists each CDR3 protein once. The table lists 80,000 or so distinct CDR3 sequences, with roughly 7.4% in the top ten. Material for sequencing was blood. The receptors come from a human donor with ulcerative colitis or Crohn's disease, or a healthy co-twin of an affected twin (not recorded which).

The chain carries TRBV2 and TRBJ1-5; with no DNA, the TCRdb D assignment of TRBD1 cannot be verified. The CDR3 extends over 19 amino acids. Germline V lookup: CDR1 SNHLY, CDR2 FYNNEI. CDR3 sequence: CASSERVPPRQSSNQPQHF.

J is TRBJ2-5 and V is TRBV20-1; TCRdb's D gene call, TRBD1, goes unchecked for lack of DNA. Germline CDR1 is DFQATT and CDR2 is SNEGSKA (reference sequence). This CDR3 is 16 amino acids long. The CDR3 sequence: CSAGGWEGHTRETQYF.

This chain links TRBV5-1 with TRBJ2-1; the TRBD2 assignment by TCRdb is unverifiable without DNA. Germline CDR1 reads SGHRS; CDR2 reads YFSETQ. This CDR3 has 16 residues. The CDR3 loop reads CASSWTSGGIPHEQFF.

The CDR3 sequence: CASSYAQGASKNIQYF. The V and J genes are TRBV6-5 and TRBJ2-4; TCRdb returns TRBD1, unconfirmable since there is no DNA. Germline CDR1 is MNHEY and CDR2 is SVGAGI. There are 16 residues in the CDR3.

This chain connects TRBV20-1 to TRBJ1-2. The CDR3 runs to 11 residues. Germline CDR1 and CDR2: DFQATT and SNEGSKA (reference sequence). CDR3 amino acids: CSAAGENGYTF.

The CDR3 protein is CSARDSRSSYEQYF. The chain couples TRBV20-1 to TRBJ2-7; TCRdb calls TRBD1, which cannot be checked without DNA. The CDR3 runs 14 residues. CDR1 is DFQATT, CDR2 SNEGSKA, per germline (reference sequence).

The chain links TRBV28 to TRBJ2-1; the TCRdb D gene call, TRBD1, has no DNA to confirm it. Germline V lookup: CDR1 MDHEN, CDR2 SYDVKM. CDR3 length: 15 amino acids. CDR3 sequence reads: CASSLDGQPNNEQFF.

This rearrangement joins TRBV6-1 to TRBJ1-6; the D call of TRBD1 rests on TCRdb alone, since no DNA is present to check it. This CDR3 has 14 residues. Germline CDR1 reads MNHNS; CDR2 reads SASEGT. CDR3 in amino acids: CASSKPRGSSPLHF.

This chain joins TRBV7-2 and TRBJ2-5. CDR1 is SGHTA, CDR2 FQGNSA, per germline. This CDR3 has 15 amino acids. CDR3 sequence: CASSLNPRSLETQYF.

The rearrangement uses TRBV10-3 and TRBJ2-5; the D call from TCRdb, TRBD1, cannot be confirmed without DNA. Germline V lookup: CDR1 ENHRY, CDR2 SYGVKD. CDR3 length equals 14 residues. CDR3 region: CAISDGTRQETQYF.

V is TRBV20-1 and J is TRBJ2-1; the D gene TCRdb calls, TRBD1, cannot be checked with no DNA. In germline, CDR1 is DFQATT, CDR2 SNEGSKA (reference sequence). CDR3 length equals 14 residues. The CDR3: CSAIPGKGTNEQFF.

The V and J genes are TRBV29-1 and TRBJ2-2; there is no DNA to check the TCRdb D call of TRBD1. The CDR3 length is 14 residues. Germline V gene lookup returns CDR1 SQVTM and CDR2 ANQGSEA. CDR3 sequence: CSGKTGLGSGELFF.

This chain uses TRBV7-2 with TRBJ2-5; lacking DNA, the TRBD1 call made by TCRdb goes unchecked. CDR1 SGHTA and CDR2 FQGNSA come from the germline V gene. This CDR3 is built from 15 residues. CDR3: CASSLMRDRGETQYF.

The rearrangement joins TRBV5-8 to TRBJ1-4. Looked up from germline, CDR1 is SGHTS and CDR2 is YDEGEE. The CDR3 runs 15 residues. The CDR3 sequence is CASSLRGSVREKLFF. The complete variable domain, with remaining parts taken from reference TRBV5-8 and TRBJ1-4, reads EAGVTQSPTHLIKTRGQQATLRCSPISGHTSVYWYQQALGLGLQFLLWYDEGEERNRGNFPPRFSGRQFPNYSSELNVNALELEDSALYLCASSLRGSVREKLFFGSGTQLSVL.